The clone carrying this T cell receptor (beta chain) occurred many times. This entry belongs to a study of T-cell memory formation after mild COVID-19. Using its own MiXCR run on the 5' RACE reads, TCRdb lists one record per CDR3 protein. The data contain some 180,000 distinct CDR3 sequences, 10% to 15% of them seen just once; the ten biggest clones take up about 3.6%. The CDR3 covers 18 residues. V dropped 5 bases and J dropped 2; count of bases not matched to a gene: 13. Material: PBMCs or a T cell subset sorted from them (not recorded which). This clonotype was sampled from a man aged 18 to 29 who had mild COVID-19 (a few samples of this study predate the infection). Cell type and time point are not known. This chain joins TRBV12-3 or TRBV12-4 and TRBJ2-3, with TRBD1 matching 10 bases. Here the CDR3 reads CASSRGLTGGSSTDTQYF. The CDR3, as DNA: TGTGCCAGCAGTCGCGGGCTGACAGGGGGCTCCTCCACAGATACGCAGTATTTT.